The clone carrying this T cell receptor beta chain showed up many times. The record originates from a study of T cells in Graves' hyperthyroidism and ophthalmopathy. RNA transcripts provided the source from which TCR beta CDR3 regions were amplified. The TCR CDR3 first-round RT-PCR relied on the HTBI primer set. TCRdb re-analysed the multiplex PCR reads in MiXCR, keeping a single row per CDR3 protein. Here the sample spans approximately 630,000 distinct CDR3 sequences, roughly 15% being singletons. This CDR3 contains 15 residues. CDR1 is SGHRS, CDR2 YFSETQ, per germline. V was pared by 4 bases and J by 2 bases, with 8 bases of the junction left unmatched.

The TCR sequence derives from a woman under 40 with Graves' hyperthyroidism. The chain employs TRBV5-1 and TRBJ2-7, with 8 bases that match TRBD2. Specimen: blood. Here the CDR3 DNA reads TGCGCCAGCAGCCTAAGCGGGGGTAGGCCCTACGAGCAGTACTTC. Translating it yields CASSLSGGRPYEQYF.